This record covers a single T cell receptor beta chain. Its antigen is not known. Evenly divided among several immunoSEQ plates was the genomic DNA of each subset. Some clones are missing from TCRdb's copy, which holds only in-frame ones; the method was immunoSEQ multiplex PCR. The table lists some 2,100,000 clones, around 95% of them singletons, with roughly 0.13% in the top ten. The data were taken from a study of shared clonotypes between healthy human individuals. Study conclusions and caveats: Non-shared clonotypes had lower generation probabilities than clonotypes shared by all four sorted-subset donors. Some naive CD4 clonotypes, 4.5% to 5.5%, turned up in common across several donors. In the sorted subsets, rarefaction showed sequencing was incomplete despite large depth.

The CDR3 extends over 14 amino acids. The V end was cut by 1 base, the J end by 3 bases, with 8 bases between. Looked up from germline, CDR1 is SGHNT and CDR2 is YYREEE (reference sequence). The sequencing input was naive CD4+ T cells sorted from blood. Sample subset: CD45RA+ positively selected. The receptor was derived from a man between 18 and 29 years old in good health. The genes are TRBV5-4 and TRBJ2-4; D possibly corresponds to TRBD2 (5 bases). DNA for the CDR3: TGTGCCAGCAGCTTGTCGACTAACAAAAACATTCAGTACTTC. Translating gives CASSLSTNKNIQYF.